What follows are 30 T cell receptor beta chains derived from one specimen sequenced in a study of T cell responses to AZD1222 COVID-19 vaccine. Here immunoSEQ multiplex PCR was the method, and the copy in TCRdb shows in-frame clones only, minus some. In the table there are about 92,000 clones, 90% of which are singletons. Sequencing was performed on peripheral blood, taken on day 0 of AZD1222 vaccination. Source of these receptors: an adult in good health.

The chain joins TRBV7-3 to TRBJ2-7; possibly TRBD2 for D (6 bases). Germline V gene sequence: CDR1 SGHTA, CDR2 FQGTGA. V lost 5 bases, J lost 1 base, and 12 bases lay in between. The CDR3 runs to 14 residues. CDR3 sequence: CASSLSGSSYEQYF. Here the CDR3 DNA reads TGTGCCAGCAGCCTCTCCGGGAGTTCCTACGAGCAGTACTTC.

This chain connects TRBV23-1 to TRBJ1-3; 10 nucleotides line up with TRBD1. TRBV23-1 is sorted into the ORF group, with uncertain function. With V trimmed by 3 bases and J by 10 bases, 12 bases remained unmatched. The CDR3 is 16 amino acids. For the CDR3, the DNA is TGCGCCAGCAGTCATATGGTCCCGGGACAGGGGAGGACCATATATTTT. Translating it yields CASSHMVPGQGRTIYF.

J is TRBJ2-1 and V is TRBV10-3, with 14 bases that match TRBD2. The CDR3 covers 16 residues. Germline assignment: CDR1 ENHRY and CDR2 SYGVKD. The ends lost 3 bases at V and 6 bases at J; junction bases unmatched: 4. CDR3 amino acids: CAISDSTSGRVNEQFF. The CDR3 nucleotides read TGTGCCATCAGTGATTCGACTAGCGGGAGGGTCAATGAGCAGTTCTTC.

This clone was seen once. CDR3 nucleotide sequence: TGTGCCAGCAGCTCGATGACAGGGCTGACTAATGAAAAACTGTTTTTT. Residues: CASSSMTGLTNEKLFF. J is TRBJ1-4 and V is TRBV11-2, with 7 bases that match TRBD1. CDR1 and CDR2 from the germline V gene are SGHAT and FQNNGV. The CDR3 has 16 residues. V dropped 4 bases and J dropped 2; count of bases not matched to a gene: 7.

The chain joins TRBV5-1 to TRBJ2-2; 9 bases align to TRBD2. The CDR3 covers 15 residues. The J segment lost 5 bases and the V segment lost 0 bases, leaving 2 bases of the junction unmatched. The V gene's germline CDR1 is SGHRS and CDR2 YFSETQ. The CDR3 sequence is CASSLATSGTGELFF. The CDR3 DNA is TGCGCCAGCAGCTTGGCCACTAGCGGGACCGGGGAGCTGTTTTTT. The entire variable domain, with the rest obtained from reference TRBV5-1 and TRBJ2-2, is as follows: KAGVTQTPRYLIKTRGQQVTLSCSPISGHRSVSWYQQTPGQGLQFLFEYFSETQRNKGNFPGRFSGRQFSNSRSEMNVSTLELGDSALYLCASSLATSGTGELFFGEGSRLTVL.

This clone occurred once. The rearrangement uses TRBV5-6 and TRBJ2-7, with TRBD2 matching over 7 bases. Germline V gives CDR1 SGHDT, CDR2 YYEEEE. The CDR3 spans 11 residues. Losses at the gene ends were 4 bases for V and 9 bases for J; bases not matched to a gene: 4. The DNA of the CDR3 is TGTGCCAGCAGCCGTGCGGGGGTGCAGTACTTC. Translated: CASSRAGVQYF.

This rearrangement joins TRBV7-8 to TRBJ1-1, with D possibly TRBD1 on 6 matching bases. Germline assignment: CDR1 SGHVS and CDR2 FQNEAQ. V gave up 6 bases and J gave up 1 base, with 12 bases separating them. The CDR3 runs to 14 residues. Here the CDR3 reads CASRKQGENTEAFF. DNA for the CDR3: TGTGCCAGCAGGAAACAGGGAGAGAACACTGAAGCTTTCTTT.

This chain links TRBV29-1 with TRBJ1-5; D is unresolved. The CDR3 covers 12 residues. Looked up from germline, CDR1 is SQVTM and CDR2 is ANQGSEA. Trimming removed 4 bases from V and 6 bases from J, with 10 bases in between. CDR3 protein: CSVGEVGQPQHF. The CDR3 region has the DNA TGCAGCGTTGGAGAGGTGGGTCAGCCCCAGCATTTT.

The chain's CDR3 is CASSEAGGSEPQHF. The DNA of the CDR3 is TGTGCCAGCAGTGAAGCGGGGGGGAGTGAGCCCCAGCATTTT. V gene TRBV2 combines with J gene TRBJ1-5, with D possibly TRBD1 on 5 matching bases. The CDR3 length is 14 residues. V was shortened by 0 bases and J by 8 bases, with 11 bases between the two germline ends. Germline values: CDR1 SNHLY, CDR2 FYNNEI. Variable domain in full (rest from reference TRBV2 and TRBJ1-5): EPEVTQTPSHQVTQMGQEVILRCVPISNHLYFYWYRQILGQKVEFLVSFYNNEISEKSEIFDDQFSVERPDGSNFTLKIRSTKLEDSAMYFCASSEAGGSEPQHFGDGTRLSIL.

This clone came up once. The chain uses TRBV19 and TRBJ2-2, with 8 bases fitting TRBD1. The CDR3 covers 14 residues. V lost 0 bases and J lost 11; bases outside the gene matches: 5. Germline V lookup: CDR1 LNHDA, CDR2 SQIVND (reference sequence). The CDR3 loop reads CASSIEWDRRELFF. As DNA, the CDR3 is TGTGCCAGTAGTATAGAATGGGACAGGCGTGAGCTGTTTTTT.

This clone has just one count. The chain uses TRBV28 and TRBJ1-2; 9 bases fit TRBD1. The germline CDR1 and CDR2 sequences are MDHEN and SYDVKM. The CDR3 is 15 residues long. V shed 8 bases, J shed 3 bases, and the junction held 10 bases outside the gene matches. The CDR3 here is CASGTGGQGHYGYTF. The CDR3 DNA sequence: TGTGCCAGCGGAACCGGGGGACAGGGCCACTATGGCTACACCTTC.

The V and J genes are TRBV11-3 and TRBJ2-2; D not certain. The CDR3 is 15 amino acids. V was clipped by 5 bases and J by 4 bases, with 14 bases between them. The V gene's germline CDR1 is SGHNT and CDR2 YENEEA. The CDR3 region has the DNA TGTGCCAGCAGCCCAAGTAGAGGCAGCACCGGGGAGCTGTTTTTT. Translation gives CASSPSRGSTGELFF.

The chain links TRBV7-2 to TRBJ2-7; 9 nucleotides align to TRBD1. The ends lost 1 base at V and 1 base at J; junction bases unmatched: 11. Germline lookup yields CDR1 SGHTA and CDR2 FQGNSA. The CDR3 is 18 residues long. CDR3 in DNA: TGTGCCAGCAGCTTAGAGGGAGGAGGACAGGGGAGATCCTACGAGCAGTACTTC. Encoded protein: CASSLEGGGQGRSYEQYF.

The chain carries TRBV12-3 or TRBV12-4 and TRBJ2-3; D not resolved. This CDR3 spans 12 amino acids. Deletions cut 3 bases from V and 4 bases from J, with 5 bases between. DNA of the CDR3: TGTGCCAGCAGTTTTCCCCCAGATACGCAGTATTTT. This translates into CASSFPPDTQYF.

The chain is built from TRBV5-1 and TRBJ1-5; D is undetermined. Germline assignment: CDR1 SGHRS and CDR2 YFSETQ. V dropped 5 bases and J dropped 2 bases, with 8 bases sitting between them. The CDR3 totals 13 residues. CDR3 in amino acids: CASSRQGNQPQHF. The CDR3 DNA reads TGCGCCAGCAGTCGACAAGGCAATCAGCCCCAGCATTTT.

V is TRBV4-2 and J is TRBJ2-7, with 11 nucleotides matching TRBD2. CDR3 length equals 15 residues. The ends lost 4 bases at V and 7 bases at J; junction bases unmatched: 9. Germline V gene lookup returns CDR1 LGHNA and CDR2 YNFKEQ. CDR3 sequence: CASSLLLAGGYEQYF. The CDR3 DNA reads as TGTGCCAGCAGCCTTCTCCTAGCGGGAGGATATGAGCAGTACTTC.

Only a few counts were recorded for this clone. This chain uses TRBV9 with TRBJ2-7; TRBD2 agrees at 9 bases. The trim removed 4 bases at V and 3 bases at J, leaving 8 bases unmatched. The CDR3 is made up of 15 amino acids. Germline CDR1 is SGDLS and CDR2 is YYNGEE. The CDR3 is CASSPRGAGGYEQYF. As DNA, the CDR3 is TGTGCCAGCAGCCCCCGGGGAGCGGGGGGCTACGAGCAGTACTTC.

The rearrangement uses TRBV6-5 and TRBJ1-4; D possibly corresponds to TRBD1 (5 bases). From germline, CDR1 is MNHEY and CDR2 SVGAGI. This CDR3 has 16 residues. Trimming stripped 4 bases from V and 0 bases from J, with 12 bases between. CDR3 amino acids: CASSSRGWPTNEKLFF. The CDR3 bases are TGTGCCAGCAGTTCAAGGGGATGGCCAACTAATGAAAAACTGTTTTTT.

The V call is TRBV5-6, the J call TRBJ2-7; TRBD1 might be the D (6 bases). Deletions cut 5 bases from V and 5 bases from J, with 11 bases between. The V gene's germline CDR1 is SGHDT and CDR2 YYEEEE. The CDR3 runs 12 residues. The CDR3 DNA reads as TGTGCCAGCAGGGGGGCGGGCCACGAGCAGTACTTC. It encodes CASRGAGHEQYF.

The gene calls are TRBV28 and TRBJ2-7; the D is unclear. V shed 5 bases and J shed 6 bases, with 14 bases lying between them. The CDR3 loop spans 13 amino acids. From germline, CDR1 is MDHEN and CDR2 SYDVKM. This CDR3 is CASSPRGPLEQYF. The CDR3 DNA reads as TGTGCCAGCAGTCCCCGAGGCCCTCTCGAGCAGTACTTC.

The rearrangement links TRBV15 to TRBJ2-6; D is uncertain. Germline CDR1 reads LNHNV; CDR2 reads YYDKDF (reference sequence). This CDR3 is built from 16 residues. V was cut by 4 bases and J by 2 bases, with 12 bases left in between. The CDR3 sequence is CATSTQGFTGANVLTF. As DNA, the CDR3 is TGTGCCACCAGCACCCAAGGGTTCACTGGGGCCAACGTCCTGACTTTC.

This chain links TRBV18 with TRBJ2-1, with D unclear. CDR1 is KGHSH and CDR2 is LQKENI in the germline V gene. This CDR3 comprises 13 residues. With 0 bases removed from V and 7 bases from J, the gap between germline ends came to 7 bases. The CDR3 DNA is TGTGCCAGCTCACCACCGTCTCGGAATGAGCAGTTCTTC. Amino acid sequence: CASSPPSRNEQFF. Combining the CDR3 with reference TRBV18 and TRBJ2-1 gives the whole variable domain NAGVMQNPRHLVRRRGQEARLRCSPMKGHSHVYWYRQLPEEGLKFMVYLQKENIIDESGMPKERFSAEFPKEGPSILRIQQVVRGDSAAYFCASSPPSRNEQFFGPGTRLTVL.

The chain employs TRBV28 and TRBJ2-7, with 7 nucleotides matching TRBD1. There are 14 residues in the CDR3. Germline V gene data show CDR1 as MDHEN and CDR2 as SYDVKM. V dropped 8 bases and J dropped 4; count of bases not matched to a gene: 11. DNA for the CDR3: TGTGCCAGCTCGCCCGGGACAGAGACGTACGAGCAGTACTTC. Amino acid sequence: CASSPGTETYEQYF.

V is TRBV7-2 and J is TRBJ2-7; D call uncertain. The CDR3 has 14 amino acids. V shed 1 base and J shed 4 bases, with 11 bases lying between them. Germline CDR1 SGHTA, CDR2 FQGNSA. CDR3 protein: CASSLGEALYEQYF. In DNA, the CDR3 is TGTGCCAGCAGCTTAGGGGAAGCTTTGTACGAGCAGTACTTC.

The chain employs TRBV19 and TRBJ1-2; no firm D call. V lost 9 bases, J lost 1 base, and 18 bases lay in between. Looked up from germline, CDR1 is LNHDA and CDR2 is SQIVND (reference sequence). The CDR3 extends over 15 amino acids. The CDR3 loop is CARQIPPGNNYGYTF. In nucleotides, the CDR3 is TGTGCCAGACAGATACCCCCGGGGAATAACTATGGCTACACCTTC.

The V and J genes are TRBV24-1 and TRBJ1-2; 9 bases are a match to TRBD1. CDR3 length: 15 amino acids. V dropped 4 bases and J dropped 3; count of bases not matched to a gene: 5. The germline V gene has CDR1 KGHDR and CDR2 SFDVKD. CDR3 bases: TGTGCCACCAGTGACCGCACAGGGGGCGACTATGGCTACACCTTC. This sequence encodes CATSDRTGGDYGYTF.

This chain joins TRBV6-5 and TRBJ2-7; 7 bases agree with TRBD1. This CDR3 has 14 amino acids. Germline CDR1 is MNHEY and CDR2 is SVGAGI. J gave up 3 bases and V 5 bases, and 7 bases lay outside the gene matches. In DNA form, the CDR3 reads TGTGCCAGCAGTAGGACTGCAGGGGGCTACGAGCAGTACTTC. This sequence encodes CASSRTAGGYEQYF.

V gene TRBV12-5 combines with J gene TRBJ2-2; tentatively, D is TRBD2 (5 bases). The CDR3 is made up of 15 amino acids. V lost 1 base, J lost 0 bases, and 6 bases lay in between. Per the germline V gene, CDR1 is LGHNT and CDR2 is FRNRAP. CDR3 DNA sequence: TGTGCTAGTGGTTTGGCCGGGACGAACACCGGGGAGCTGTTTTTT. Its translation: CASGLAGTNTGELFF.

The chain uses TRBV15 and TRBJ2-1; no clear D gene. CDR3 length: 14 amino acids. Deletions cut 0 bases from V and 8 bases from J, with 11 bases between. Germline V gene sequence: CDR1 LNHNV, CDR2 YYDKDF (reference sequence). DNA for the CDR3: TGTGCCACCAGCAGAGAAGGTTTGATTTATGAGCAGTTCTTC. It is translated as CATSREGLIYEQFF.

The CDR3 loop is CASSKQGAYEQYF. CDR3 in DNA: TGTGCCAGCAGCAAACAGGGGGCCTACGAGCAGTACTTC. The genes are TRBV7-2 and TRBJ2-7; 8 bases match TRBD1. The CDR3 consists of 13 residues. V shed 5 bases and J 2 bases; nucleotides not matched to a gene: 2. Germline assignment: CDR1 SGHTA and CDR2 FQGNSA.